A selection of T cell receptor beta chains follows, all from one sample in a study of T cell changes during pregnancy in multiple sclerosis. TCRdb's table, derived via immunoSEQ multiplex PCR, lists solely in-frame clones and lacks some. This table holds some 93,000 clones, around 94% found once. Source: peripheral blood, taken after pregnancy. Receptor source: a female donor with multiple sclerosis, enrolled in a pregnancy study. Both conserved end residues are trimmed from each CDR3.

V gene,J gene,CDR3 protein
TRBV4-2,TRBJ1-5,ASSQDSPVTQGVQPQH
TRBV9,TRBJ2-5,ASSAEAPVGETQY
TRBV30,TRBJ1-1,AWSDREAF
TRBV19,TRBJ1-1,ASAQGRDRFNTEAF
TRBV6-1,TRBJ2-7,ASSEVQDGGIYEQY
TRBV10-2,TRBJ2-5,ASSDQLAGGQETQY
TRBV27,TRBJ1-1,ASSLTGVNTEAF
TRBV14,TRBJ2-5,ASSPGLAGESRETQY
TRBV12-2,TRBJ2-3,ASRLVLLADSTDTQY
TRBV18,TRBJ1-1,AQAVGANTEAF
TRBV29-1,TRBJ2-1,SVEAPRRGSYNEQF
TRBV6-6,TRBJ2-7,ASSRDRGYEQY
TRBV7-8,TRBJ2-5,ASSPGGSGPRAQY
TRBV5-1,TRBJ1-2,ASSSFNYGYT
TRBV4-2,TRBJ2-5,ASSQDLGTAETQY
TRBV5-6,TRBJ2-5,ASSLRRVNQETQY
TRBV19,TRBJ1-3,ASSIGGTPPNTIY
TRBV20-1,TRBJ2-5,SAKPRETQY
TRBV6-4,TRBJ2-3,ASSDGAGGKADTQY
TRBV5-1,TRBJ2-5,ASSSQGSGETQY
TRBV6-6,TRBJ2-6,ASSHWTGDGANVLT
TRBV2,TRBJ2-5,ASSENTVQETQY
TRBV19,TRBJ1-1,ASSITGRRNTEAF
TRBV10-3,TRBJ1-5,AINDMRDQPQH
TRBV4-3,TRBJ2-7,ASSQDTQGAEQY
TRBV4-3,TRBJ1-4,ASSQRGGRGEKLF
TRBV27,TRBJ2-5,ASSLLGEGGGETQY
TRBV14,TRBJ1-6,ASSHGQGRSPLH
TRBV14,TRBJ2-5,ASSQDEVETQY
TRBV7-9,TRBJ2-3,ASSLIGQYTDTQY
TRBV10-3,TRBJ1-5,AISSGTDNQPQH
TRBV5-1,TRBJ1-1,ASSSMGQLNTEAF
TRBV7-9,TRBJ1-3,ASSLSRGQGNTIY
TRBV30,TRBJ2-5,AWSTGGRLETQY
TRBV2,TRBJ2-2,ASNGGPLTGELF
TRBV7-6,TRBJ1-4,ASIKNRGSNEKLF
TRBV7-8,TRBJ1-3,ASSPNLPGSGNTIY
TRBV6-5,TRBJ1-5,ASRPGTERPQH
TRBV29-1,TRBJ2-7,SVAGQGMSDEQY
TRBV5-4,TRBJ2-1,ASSLKVTSNYNEQF
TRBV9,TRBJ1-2,ASSLRRTGGGYT
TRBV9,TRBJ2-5,ASSPIAGEETQY
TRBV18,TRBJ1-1,ASSPPLDRGRTF
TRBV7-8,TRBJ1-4,ASSLSRTGGVEKLF
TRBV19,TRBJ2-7,ASSIPGRGYEQY
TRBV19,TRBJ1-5,ASRFRTLTQPQH
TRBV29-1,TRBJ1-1,SVRRLAGVLNTEAF
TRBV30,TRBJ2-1,AWSVGGGYNEQF
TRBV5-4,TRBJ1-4,ASSPTGPNEKLF
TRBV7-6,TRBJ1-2,ASSLTSPGQASYGYT